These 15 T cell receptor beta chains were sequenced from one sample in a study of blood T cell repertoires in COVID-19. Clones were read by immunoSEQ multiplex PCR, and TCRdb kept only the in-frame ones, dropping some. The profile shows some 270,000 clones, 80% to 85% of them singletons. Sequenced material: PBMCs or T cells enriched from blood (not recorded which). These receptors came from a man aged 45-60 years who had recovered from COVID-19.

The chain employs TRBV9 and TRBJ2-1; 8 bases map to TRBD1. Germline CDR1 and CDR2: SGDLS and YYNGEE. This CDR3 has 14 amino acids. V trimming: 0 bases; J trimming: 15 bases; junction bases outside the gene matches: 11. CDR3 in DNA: TGTGCCAGCAGCGTAGATCTTGACAGGGGTCGTGTGTTCTTC. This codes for CASSVDLDRGRVFF.

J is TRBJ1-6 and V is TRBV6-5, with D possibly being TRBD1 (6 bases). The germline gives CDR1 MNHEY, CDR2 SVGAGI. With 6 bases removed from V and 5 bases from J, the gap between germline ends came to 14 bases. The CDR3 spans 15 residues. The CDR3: CASRLGTIDNSPLHF. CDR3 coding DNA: TGTGCCAGCAGACTCGGGACAATAGATAATTCACCCCTCCACTTT.

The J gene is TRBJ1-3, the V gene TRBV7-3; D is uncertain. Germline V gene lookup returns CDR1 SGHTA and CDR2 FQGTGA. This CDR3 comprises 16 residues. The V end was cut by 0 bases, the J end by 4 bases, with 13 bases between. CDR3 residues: CASSLTWRYSGNTIYF. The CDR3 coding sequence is TGTGCCAGCAGCTTAACGTGGAGGTATAGCGGAAACACCATATATTTT.

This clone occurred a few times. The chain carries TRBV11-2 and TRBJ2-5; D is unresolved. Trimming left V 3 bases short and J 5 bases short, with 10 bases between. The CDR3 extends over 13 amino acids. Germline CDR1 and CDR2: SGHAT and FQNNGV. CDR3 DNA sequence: TGTGCCAGCAGCTTTTCGGGTTCGGAGACCCAGTACTTC. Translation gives CASSFSGSETQYF.

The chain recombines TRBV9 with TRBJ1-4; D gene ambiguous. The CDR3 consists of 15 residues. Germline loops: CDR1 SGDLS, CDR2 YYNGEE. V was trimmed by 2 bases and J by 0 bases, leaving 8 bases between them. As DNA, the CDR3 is TGTGCCAGCAGCGTGGGCCTTGCAACTAATGAAAAACTGTTTTTT. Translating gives CASSVGLATNEKLFF.

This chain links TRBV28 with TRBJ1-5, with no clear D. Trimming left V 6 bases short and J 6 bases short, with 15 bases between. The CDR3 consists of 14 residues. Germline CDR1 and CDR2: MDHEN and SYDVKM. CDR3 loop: CASRSLTGVQPQHF. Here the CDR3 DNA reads TGTGCCAGCAGGTCCCTAACCGGGGTTCAGCCCCAGCATTTT.

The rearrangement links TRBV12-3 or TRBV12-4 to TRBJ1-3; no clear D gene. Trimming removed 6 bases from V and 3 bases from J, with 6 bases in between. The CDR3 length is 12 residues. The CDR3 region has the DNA TGTGCCAGCAGACAGTTTGGAAACACCATATATTTT. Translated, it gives CASRQFGNTIYF.

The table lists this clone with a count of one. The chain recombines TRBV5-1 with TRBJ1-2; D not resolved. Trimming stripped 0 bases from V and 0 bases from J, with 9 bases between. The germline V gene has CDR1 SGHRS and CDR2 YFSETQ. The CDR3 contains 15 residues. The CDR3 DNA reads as TGCGCCAGCAGCTTGGGGGCCCAAGCTAACTATGGCTACACCTTC. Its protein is CASSLGAQANYGYTF. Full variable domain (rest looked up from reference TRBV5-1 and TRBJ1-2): KAGVTQTPRYLIKTRGQQVTLSCSPISGHRSVSWYQQTPGQGLQFLFEYFSETQRNKGNFPGRFSGRQFSNSRSEMNVSTLELGDSALYLCASSLGAQANYGYTFGSGTRLTVV.

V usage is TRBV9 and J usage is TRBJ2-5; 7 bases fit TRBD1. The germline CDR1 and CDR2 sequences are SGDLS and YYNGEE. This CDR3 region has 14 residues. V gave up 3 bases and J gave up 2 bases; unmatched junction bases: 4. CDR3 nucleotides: TGTGCCAGCAGCGCTCGCAGGGGGCAAGAGACCCAGTACTTC. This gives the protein CASSARRGQETQYF.

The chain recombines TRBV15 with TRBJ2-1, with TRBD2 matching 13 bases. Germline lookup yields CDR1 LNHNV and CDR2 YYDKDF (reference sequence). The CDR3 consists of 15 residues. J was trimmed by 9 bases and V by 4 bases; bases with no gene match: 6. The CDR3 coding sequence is TGTGCCACCAGCAAACTAGCGGGAGGGCCGAGTGAGCAGTTCTTC. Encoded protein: CATSKLAGGPSEQFF.

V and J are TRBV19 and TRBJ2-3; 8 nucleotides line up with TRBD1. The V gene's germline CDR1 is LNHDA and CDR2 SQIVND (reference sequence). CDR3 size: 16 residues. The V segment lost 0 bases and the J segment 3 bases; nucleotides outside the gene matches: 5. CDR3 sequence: CASSIDAGGVTDTQYF. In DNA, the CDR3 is TGTGCCAGTAGTATAGATGCAGGGGGCGTGACAGATACGCAGTATTTT.

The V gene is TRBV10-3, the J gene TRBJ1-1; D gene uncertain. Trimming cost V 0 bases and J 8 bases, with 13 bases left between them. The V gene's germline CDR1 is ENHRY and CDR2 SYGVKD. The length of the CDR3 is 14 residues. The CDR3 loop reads CAISESNRREEAFF. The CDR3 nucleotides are TGTGCCATCAGTGAGTCGAACCGAAGGGAGGAAGCTTTCTTT.

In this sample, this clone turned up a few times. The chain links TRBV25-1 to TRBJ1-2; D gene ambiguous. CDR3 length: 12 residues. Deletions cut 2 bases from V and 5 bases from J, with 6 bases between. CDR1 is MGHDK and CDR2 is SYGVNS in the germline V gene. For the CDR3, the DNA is TGTGCCAGCAGTGAACCCGGTTATGGCTACACCTTC. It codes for CASSEPGYGYTF.

This CDR3 reads CASSRTGVEQYF. DNA for the CDR3: TGTGCCAGCAGCCGGACAGGTGTCGAGCAGTACTTC. This chain links TRBV3-1 (or the pseudogene TRBV3-2) with TRBJ2-7; TRBD1 matches 7 bases. The CDR3 sequence is 12 residues long. The germline CDR1 and CDR2 sequences are LGHDT and YNNKEL (reference sequence). The J segment lost 6 bases and the V segment lost 4 bases, leaving 3 bases of the junction unmatched.

In DNA form, the CDR3 reads TGTGCCAGCACCGGGGGTTACACTGAAGCTTTCTTT. The encoded protein is CASTGGYTEAFF. The rearrangement joins TRBV6-5 to TRBJ1-1; a weak D match, TRBD1 (5 bases). Germline V CDR1 and CDR2: MNHEY, SVGAGI. The CDR3 is 12 amino acids. V shed 7 bases and J shed 3 bases, with 9 bases lying between them.